These 9 T cell receptor beta chains came from one sample sequenced in a study of early T cells in non-severe SARS-CoV-2 infection. TCRdb reprocessed the 5' RACE reads via MiXCR and lists one record per CDR3 protein. The sample contains under 60,000 distinct CDR3 sequences, 8% to 13% of which appear only once. Sequenced sample: whole blood. The source of these receptors is an adult who was a healthcare worker with PCR-confirmed SARS-CoV-2 infection or an uninfected control (not recorded which).

V and J are TRBV12-3 or TRBV12-4 and TRBJ2-1; D not certain. V dropped 2 bases and J dropped 4 bases, with 6 bases sitting between them. The CDR3 has 13 amino acids. This CDR3 is CASSLRRYNEQFF. CDR3 nucleotide sequence: TGTGCCAGCAGTTTACGCAGGTACAATGAGCAGTTCTTC.

V and J are TRBV25-1 and TRBJ2-2, with a tentative D call TRBD2 (6 bases). The CDR3 spans 14 residues. Germline V gene data show CDR1 as MGHDK and CDR2 as SYGVNS. Trimming took off 3 bases at V and 3 bases at J, with 8 bases between the two ends. CDR3 loop: CASSDSSDTGELFF. The CDR3 coding sequence is TGTGCCAGCAGTGACTCTAGCGACACCGGGGAGCTGTTTTTT.

About this clonotype itself: This CDR3 is missing its conserved last phenylalanine or tryptophan, likely due to a read error. V is TRBV7-2 and J is TRBJ2-3, with 7 bases identical to TRBD2. Germline values: CDR1 SGHTA, CDR2 FQGNSA. V shed 5 bases, J shed 2 bases, and the junction held 10 bases outside the gene matches. The CDR3 totals 16 residues. The CDR3: CASSPQGGSPTDTQYL. CDR3 DNA: TGTGCCAGCAGCCCCCAGGGAGGGAGTCCCACAGATACGCAGTATTTA.

This clonotype was found many times. This rearrangement joins TRBV5-1 to TRBJ1-1, with D possibly TRBD1 on 5 matching bases. The germline V gene encodes CDR1 SGHRS and CDR2 YFSETQ. This CDR3 spans 15 amino acids. The ends were cut back, 0 bases at V and 2 bases at J, with 11 bases in the middle. As DNA, the CDR3 is TGCGCCAGCAGCTTGGCGGGGAGGGGAAACACTGAAGCTTTCTTT. Translated, it gives CASSLAGRGNTEAFF.

V and J are TRBV20-1 and TRBJ2-7, with D unclear. Between the trimmed V and J ends, which lost 0 bases and 3 bases, there was a span of 3 bases. This CDR3 contains 11 residues. Looked up from germline, CDR1 is DFQATT and CDR2 is SNEGSKA (reference sequence). Here the CDR3 reads CSARDNYEQYF. The CDR3 DNA sequence: TGCAGTGCTAGAGACAACTACGAGCAGTACTTC.

This clonotype was observed a few times. The V gene is TRBV11-3, the J gene TRBJ1-6; a possible D gene is TRBD1 (5 bases). V was clipped by 5 bases and J by 4 bases, with 12 bases between them. The CDR3 sequence is 15 residues long. Germline CDR1 and CDR2: SGHNT and YENEEA. The CDR3 sequence is CASSEWGGYNSPLHF. DNA of the CDR3: TGTGCCAGCAGCGAATGGGGCGGTTATAATTCACCCCTCCACTTT.

This clonotype was observed many times. V and J are TRBV5-1 and TRBJ1-6, with D possibly matching TRBD1 (6 bases). The CDR3 is 16 amino acids. V gave up 0 bases and J gave up 8 bases, with 15 bases separating them. Looked up from germline, CDR1 is SGHRS and CDR2 is YFSETQ. This CDR3 is CASSLELRGPDSPLHF. In DNA, the CDR3 is TGCGCCAGCAGCTTGGAGCTCAGGGGCCCGGATTCACCCCTCCACTTT.

Many counts were recorded for this clonotype. Mismatch with germline at one junction end may stem from a read error. This sequence joins TRBV7-9 and TRBJ1-1; D is uncertain. This CDR3 contains 14 residues. Germline CDR1 and CDR2: SEHNR and FQNEAQ (reference sequence). This CDR3 is CASSLAWVKTEAFF. CDR3 nucleotide sequence: TGTGCCAGCAGCTTAGCGTGGGTGAAGACTGAAGCTTTCTTT.

This clonotype was counted many times. J is TRBJ1-2 and V is TRBV19, with D perhaps matching TRBD1 (5 bases). The CDR3 extends over 16 amino acids. Germline V gives CDR1 LNHDA, CDR2 SQIVND (reference sequence). V lost 5 bases and J lost 5, with 21 bases in between. CDR3 nucleotide sequence: TGTGCCAGTAGTCCCAGGGCGCAGGATCAACGTTATGGCTACACCTTC. Protein sequence: CASSPRAQDQRYGYTF.